Following are 17 T cell receptor beta chains from one sample sequenced in a study of CD8 T cells in Susac syndrome. Random-hexamer reverse transcription was applied to about 0.5 to 1 ug RNA. TCRdb called the immunoSEQ multiplex PCR reads again in MiXCR, with one record for every CDR3 protein. The table has around 23,000 distinct CDR3 sequences, 80% to 95% seen once. The sample taken for sequencing was CD8+ T cells from PBMCs. The receptors here all came from a human donor with Susac syndrome.

This sequence joins TRBV4-3 and TRBJ2-7, with D uncertain. Germline loops: CDR1 LGHNA, CDR2 YSLEER. The CDR3 is 13 amino acids. The V gene lost 0 bases and the J gene lost 4 bases, with 7 bases spanning the gap. The CDR3 coding sequence is TGCGCCAGCAGCCAAGAGCTGGTATACGAGCAGTACTTC. It encodes CASSQELVYEQYF.

The rearrangement uses TRBV29-1 and TRBJ2-7, with D possibly matching TRBD2 (6 bases). The CDR3 loop spans 13 amino acids. In germline, CDR1 is SQVTM, CDR2 ANQGSEA. The V and J ends lost 2 bases and 0 bases respectively, with 8 bases between them. CDR3 sequence reads: CSVESGLSYEQYF. The CDR3 DNA is TGCAGCGTTGAATCGGGACTCTCCTACGAGCAGTACTTC.

The genes are TRBV6-5 and TRBJ2-3, with D uncertain. V was trimmed by 2 bases and J by 5 bases, leaving 8 bases between them. In germline, CDR1 is MNHEY, CDR2 SVGAGI. The CDR3 consists of 13 residues. The CDR3 is CASSYGPRDTQYF. The DNA of the CDR3 is TGTGCCAGCAGTTACGGTCCGAGAGATACGCAGTATTTT.

The chain is built from TRBV19 and TRBJ1-4; possible D gene TRBD1, 6 bases. V dropped 3 bases and J dropped 8 bases, with 13 bases sitting between them. The germline gives CDR1 LNHDA, CDR2 SQIVND (reference sequence). The CDR3 is made up of 14 amino acids. The CDR3 sequence is CASSISRGAEKLFF. As DNA, the CDR3 is TGTGCCAGTAGTATCTCGCGGGGGGCGGAAAAACTGTTTTTT.

The rearrangement links TRBV5-4 to TRBJ1-1; no clear D gene. This CDR3 has 13 amino acids. V was shortened by 0 bases and J by 4 bases, with 7 bases between the two germline ends. Germline V gene data show CDR1 as SGHNT and CDR2 as YYREEE (reference sequence). The CDR3 here is CASSLDWGTEAFF. CDR3 bases: TGTGCCAGCAGCTTGGACTGGGGCACTGAAGCTTTCTTT.

The CDR3 DNA sequence: TGTGCCAGCAGCATGGGGGACAGAGATGCCCTCCACTTT. Translated, it gives CASSMGDRDALHF. The rearrangement joins TRBV9 to TRBJ1-6; 7 positions agree with TRBD1. CDR1 and CDR2 (germline): SGDLS, YYNGEE. J was trimmed by 14 bases and V by 4 bases; bases with no gene match: 9. The CDR3 has 13 amino acids.

V gene TRBV7-2 combines with J gene TRBJ2-3; possible D gene TRBD2, 7 bases. There are 17 residues in the CDR3. The V end was cut by 5 bases, the J end by 0 bases, with 18 bases between. Germline V gives CDR1 SGHTA, CDR2 FQGNSA. In nucleotides, the CDR3 is TGTGCCAGCAGCCCCGACCCCGGGGGGCCTAGCACAGATACGCAGTATTTT. It yields the protein CASSPDPGGPSTDTQYF.

The V call is TRBV5-6, the J call TRBJ2-7, with D uncertain. Looked up from germline, CDR1 is SGHDT and CDR2 is YYEEEE. This CDR3 has 14 amino acids. The V end lost 0 bases, the J end lost 3 bases, and 10 bases lay between the germline ends. The CDR3 region is CASSLDSSYYEQYF. The CDR3 DNA reads TGTGCCAGCAGCTTGGACAGTTCCTACTACGAGCAGTACTTC.

The chain recombines TRBV4-3 with TRBJ2-5, with a weak D call TRBD1 (6 bases). This CDR3 has 18 residues. The V gene's germline CDR1 is LGHNA and CDR2 YSLEER. Trimming took off 1 base at V and 0 bases at J, with 18 bases between the two ends. CDR3 protein: CASSQVFRSGTYQETQYF. As DNA, the CDR3 is TGCGCCAGCAGCCAAGTATTCAGGTCCGGGACATACCAAGAGACCCAGTACTTC.

The chain has TRBV14 and TRBJ2-5; D perhaps matches TRBD2 (7 bases). Germline CDR1 is SGHDN and CDR2 is FVKESK. The CDR3 runs to 16 residues. V lost 4 bases and J 5 bases, leaving 20 bases between the germline ends. The CDR3 DNA follows: TGTGCCAGCAGCCCCGTACTGGGGGGGCGAGTGGAGACCCAGTACTTC. Translating gives CASSPVLGGRVETQYF. The whole variable domain, filled in from reference TRBV14 and TRBJ2-5, reads EAGVTQFPSHSVIEKGQTVTLRCDPISGHDNLYWYRRVMGKEIKFLLHFVKESKQDESGMPNNRFLAERTGGTYSTLKVQPAELEDSGVYFCASSPVLGGRVETQYFGPGTRLLVL.

The gene calls are TRBV28 and TRBJ1-5; no clear D. Germline values: CDR1 MDHEN, CDR2 SYDVKM. The CDR3 has 11 amino acids. V lost 4 bases and J 5 bases, leaving 3 bases between the germline ends. CDR3 in DNA: TGTGCCAGCAGTTCATATCAGCCCCAGCATTTT. Translated: CASSSYQPQHF.

The J gene is TRBJ2-7, the V gene TRBV11-2, with 7 bases identical to TRBD1. The germline gives CDR1 SGHAT, CDR2 FQNNGV. Unmatched junction bases numbered 10, after V lost 5 bases and J lost 3 bases. The CDR3 has 15 amino acids. CDR3 sequence (DNA): TGTGCCAGCAGCCACGACAGGGTTTCTGACTACGAGCAGTACTTC. Protein sequence: CASSHDRVSDYEQYF.

This chain uses TRBV4-1 with TRBJ1-1; the D is unclear. The CDR3 length is 14 residues. Trimming took off 0 bases at V and 4 bases at J, with 9 bases between the two ends. Germline V gene data show CDR1 as MGHRA and CDR2 as YSYEKL. The CDR3 DNA reads TGCGCCAGCAGCCAAGATCGCCTGAGCACTGAAGCTTTCTTT. Its translation is CASSQDRLSTEAFF.

The chain links TRBV12-3 or TRBV12-4 to TRBJ2-7; D remains ambiguous. V lost 0 bases to trimming and J lost 2 bases, with 5 bases between them. CDR3 length: 13 residues. CDR3 sequence (DNA): TGTGCCAGCAGTTTAGCCACAGCCTACGAGCAGTACTTC. Amino acid sequence: CASSLATAYEQYF.

The chain has TRBV29-1 and TRBJ2-2, with D perhaps matching TRBD1 (5 bases). Trimming shortened V by 4 bases and J by 0 bases, and 12 bases separated the two germline ends. CDR1 is SQVTM, CDR2 ANQGSEA, per germline. CDR3 length: 15 residues. The CDR3: CSVVRQGTNTGELFF. The CDR3 DNA reads TGCAGCGTTGTGAGGCAGGGTACGAACACCGGGGAGCTGTTTTTT.

This chain joins TRBV13 and TRBJ2-7; 8 positions agree with TRBD1. The length of the CDR3 is 15 residues. Germline V gives CDR1 PRHDT, CDR2 FYEKMQ (reference sequence). The trim removed 4 bases at V and 3 bases at J, leaving 8 bases unmatched. CDR3 DNA: TGTGCCAGCAGCTGGGGAACGGGACAGGTCTACGAGCAGTACTTC. This codes for CASSWGTGQVYEQYF.

The chain uses TRBV9 and TRBJ2-3; perhaps TRBD1 as D (6 bases). The CDR3 is 15 residues long. CDR1 and CDR2 (germline): SGDLS, YYNGEE. Trimming pared 4 bases from V and 6 bases from J, leaving 18 bases between. In nucleotides, the CDR3 is TGTGCCAGCAGCCCCCGCTCGAGGGGGTCGGATACGCAGTATTTT. This sequence encodes CASSPRSRGSDTQYF.